One TCR beta chain is described in this entry. Its target is unknown. CDR1 is SGHDT and CDR2 is YYEEEE in the germline V gene. This CDR3 is 13 amino acids long. Trimming cost V 3 bases and J 8 bases; bases outside gene matches: 5. The data originate from a study of blood T cells in healthy people across ages. On the study more broadly: Capture via template switching afforded approximately one barcoded beta molecule per two T cells. Points from the study as a whole: The recorded TCR beta diversity per million T cells decreased in a roughly linear manner with age.

Isolation yielded PBMCs, at least 7 million per sample, in every case. Together with a sample-barcoded 5' primer, a J-beta primer mix was included in a second PCR lasting about 7 to 11 cycles. Every sample produced at least 2.5 million CDR3-containing paired-end reads. Each CDR3 protein is one row after TCRdb ran MiXCR on the 5' RACE reads. Among 350,000 to 450,000 distinct CDR3 sequences listed, about 55% were seen once. The TCR originated in a man in his 60s in good health. Sequencing used blood. The gene calls are TRBV5-6 and TRBJ2-1, with 7 bases aligning to TRBD1. CDR3 in DNA: TGTGCCAGCAGCTACAGGGGCGGCGATGAGCAGTTCTTC. It is translated as CASSYRGGDEQFF. The whole variable domain, remainder taken from reference TRBV5-6 and TRBJ2-1, is DAGVTQSPTHLIKTRGQQVTLRCSPKSGHDTVSWYQQALGQGPQFIFQYYEEEERQRGNFPDRFSGHQFPNYSSELNVNALLLGDSALYLCASSYRGGDEQFFGPGTRLTVL.